Listed here is a single TCR beta chain. Only in-frame clones appear in the TCRdb table, and some are missing; sequencing was by immunoSEQ multiplex PCR. The table shows under 130,000 clones, with around 90% occurring only once. This sample is part of a study of T cell responses to AZD1222 COVID-19 vaccine. The junction had 10 bases not matched to a gene; V was cut back by 0 bases and J by 0 bases. The CDR3 consists of 19 residues. Per the germline V gene, CDR1 is SGHDN and CDR2 is FVKESK. This receptor was identified in an adult in good health. The sequencing here drew on peripheral blood, taken on day 0 of AZD1222 vaccination. V and J are TRBV14 and TRBJ2-1; 8 nucleotides align to TRBD2. CDR3 nucleotides: TGTGCCAGCAGCCAAGATCCGAGGATAGCGGGAACCTCCTACAATGAGCAGTTCTTC. Translation gives CASSQDPRIAGTSYNEQFF.